This T cell receptor beta chain originates from a study of response to subunit inactivated influenza vaccine. This CDR3 is 16 amino acids long. Trimming took off 0 bases at V and 0 bases at J, with 10 bases between the two ends. The V gene's germline CDR1 is SGHDT and CDR2 YYEEEE. TCRdb recomputed calls from the RT-PCR reads with MiXCR, one row per CDR3 protein. The sample consists of around 600,000 distinct CDR3 sequences, over 9% of them appearing once. This clonotype was counted at least ten times. The sample was also reused in another study, on T cells expressing NK-cell markers. That study reports: TCR beta cDNA was made by 5'RACE template switching with UMIs. Sequencing of TCR beta repertoires drew on sorted CD3+CD56+NKG2C+, CD3+CD56+NKG2C- and CD3+CD56-NKG2C+ T cells. The dominant NKG2C+ clonotypes represented 1.0-7.0% of CD8+ T cells in six donors.

This clonotype was obtained from a man in his fifties or sixties who received an inactivated influenza vaccine. This chain joins TRBV5-6 and TRBJ2-4; D call uncertain. The material sequenced was PBMCs from blood, taken on the day of vaccination. CDR3 residues: CASSLARPIAKNIQYF. CDR3 bases: TGTGCCAGCAGCTTGGCCAGGCCGATAGCCAAAAACATTCAGTACTTC. Filled out from reference TRBV5-6 and TRBJ2-4, the complete variable domain reads DAGVTQSPTHLIKTRGQQVTLRCSPKSGHDTVSWYQQALGQGPQFIFQYYEEEERQRGNFPDRFSGHQFPNYSSELNVNALLLGDSALYLCASSLARPIAKNIQYFGAGTRLSVL.